Listed here is a single T cell receptor beta chain. Its target is not known. Generated by immunoSEQ multiplex PCR, the TCRdb table keeps only in-frame clones and is missing some. The repertoire holds roughly 15,000 clones, roughly 85% seen once, with about 25% in the top ten. The source of the sample is a study of T cells in localized non-small cell lung cancer. Study-level findings and limits: Highest T cell clonality was seen in uninvolved adjacent lung, surpassing that measured in tumor.

The CDR3 spans 11 residues. Germline-derived CDR1 and CDR2 are DFQATT and SNEGSKA (reference sequence). The germline V and J ends were trimmed by 6 bases and 11 bases, with 16 bases remaining between them. This TCR was sampled from a female donor aged 60 or older with stage I squamous cell lung carcinoma. This specimen was peripheral blood, taken before any cancer treatment. The chain employs TRBV20-1 and TRBJ1-1, with D possibly being TRBD1 (6 bases). The CDR3 spells CSAITGSRAFF. Here the CDR3 DNA reads TGCAGTGCCATCACAGGGTCCAGGGCTTTCTTT.